These 20 T cell receptor beta chains were sequenced from one sample in a study of follicular helper T cells after annual influenza vaccination. Some clones are missing from TCRdb's copy, which holds only in-frame ones; the method was immunoSEQ multiplex PCR. Among some 10,000 clones listed, 83% were seen once. Time point of the sample: 2014-2015 season, 7 days after vaccination. This specimen consisted of CXCR5- memory CD4+ T cells sorted from blood, obtained 7 days after influenza vaccination. The source is an adult who received the influenza vaccine.

CDR3: CASSPGLTTGELFF. DNA for the CDR3: TGTGCCAGCAGCCCGGGACTCACGACCGGGGAGCTGTTTTTT. The chain uses TRBV25-1 and TRBJ2-2, with D perhaps matching TRBD2 (6 bases). Germline-derived CDR1 and CDR2 are MGHDK and SYGVNS. The CDR3 totals 14 residues. V shed 6 bases and J shed 5 bases, with 13 bases lying between them.

The chain is built from TRBV7-3 and TRBJ2-3; no reliable D call. This CDR3 has 12 residues. Looked up from germline, CDR1 is SGHTA and CDR2 is FQGTGA. V lost 5 bases and J lost 4, with 7 bases in between. CDR3 sequence (DNA): TGTGCCAGCAGCCCGGGCTCAGATACGCAGTATTTT. This translates into CASSPGSDTQYF.

J is TRBJ1-1 and V is TRBV2; TRBD1 is a possible D gene (6 bases). Trimming left V 6 bases short and J 0 bases short, with 11 bases between. The germline gives CDR1 SNHLY, CDR2 FYNNEI. The CDR3 length is 14 residues. This CDR3 is CASRSQGMNTEAFF. The CDR3 nucleotides read TGTGCCAGCAGAAGCCAGGGGATGAACACTGAAGCTTTCTTT.

The rearrangement uses TRBV29-1 and TRBJ1-1; 9 nucleotides match TRBD1. CDR1 is SQVTM and CDR2 is ANQGSEA in the germline V gene. J lost 7 bases, V lost 6 bases, and 6 bases had no gene match. The CDR3 consists of 12 residues. CDR3 DNA sequence: TGCAGCGTCGGGACAGGGAAGGGTGAAGCTTTCTTT. Translated, it gives CSVGTGKGEAFF.

V is TRBV10-2 and J is TRBJ1-2, with 7 bases lining up with TRBD1. This CDR3 contains 14 residues. Trimming took 8 bases from V and 2 from J; bases not matched to a gene: 8. Germline V gene sequence: CDR1 WSHSY, CDR2 SAAADI. The CDR3, as DNA: TGCGCCAGCGACCGACAGGGTTTAAACTATGGCTACACCTTC. This sequence encodes CASDRQGLNYGYTF.

V usage is TRBV5-1 and J usage is TRBJ2-2; the match to TRBD2 covers 12 bases. Unmatched junction bases numbered 11, after V lost 2 bases and J lost 0 bases. The germline V gene encodes CDR1 SGHRS and CDR2 YFSETQ. This CDR3 region has 20 residues. The CDR3 coding sequence is TGCGCCAGCAGCTTAAGGACTAGCGGGGAGTATTTCGCGAACACCGGGGAGCTGTTTTTT. This translates into CASSLRTSGEYFANTGELFF.

The chain joins TRBV19 to TRBJ1-1; D gene unclear. This CDR3 is built from 13 residues. V gave up 7 bases and J gave up 1 base, with 10 bases separating them. CDR1 is LNHDA, CDR2 SQIVND, per germline (reference sequence). CDR3 sequence: CASMGYTNTEAFF. The CDR3 nucleotides read TGTGCCAGTATGGGTTATACGAACACTGAAGCTTTCTTT.

The chain has TRBV12-5 and TRBJ2-2; D is ambiguous. Germline V lookup: CDR1 LGHNT, CDR2 FRNRAP. Trimming pared 5 bases from V and 1 base from J, leaving 11 bases between. The CDR3 is 15 residues long. In DNA, the CDR3 is TGTGCTAGTGGTCCCTACTACCTGAACACCGGGGAGCTGTTTTTT. Its protein product is CASGPYYLNTGELFF.

This clone was found a few times. CDR3 protein: CASSQQGPGLSNQPQHF. The CDR3 region has the DNA TGTGCCAGCAGTCAACAGGGCCCTGGACTTAGCAATCAGCCCCAGCATTTT. The genes are TRBV2 and TRBJ1-5, with D perhaps TRBD1 (6 bases). The germline V gene has CDR1 SNHLY and CDR2 FYNNEI. V lost 5 bases, J lost 0 bases, and 17 bases lay in between. This CDR3 spans 17 amino acids.

The chain joins TRBV10-3 to TRBJ2-2; no clear D gene. The germline V and J ends were trimmed by 4 bases and 1 base, with 13 bases remaining between them. CDR1 is ENHRY, CDR2 SYGVKD, per germline. The length of the CDR3 is 16 residues. The CDR3 is CAISGSGGGNTGELFF. In DNA, the CDR3 is TGTGCCATCAGTGGTTCCGGCGGTGGGAACACCGGGGAGCTGTTTTTT.

Only a few counts were recorded for this clone. The chain recombines TRBV9 with TRBJ1-5; possible D gene TRBD1, 5 bases. V lost 3 bases and J lost 7, with 17 bases in between. Germline CDR1 and CDR2: SGDLS and YYNGEE. The CDR3 length is 15 residues. CDR3 in amino acids: CASSAEGRRGQPQHF. As DNA, the CDR3 is TGTGCCAGCAGCGCAGAGGGACGCCGAGGGCAGCCCCAGCATTTT.

The V and J genes are TRBV7-9 and TRBJ2-4; 8 bases line up with TRBD1. V lost 9 bases, J lost 10 bases, and 14 bases stayed unmatched. CDR3 size: 14 residues. Germline V lookup: CDR1 SEHNR, CDR2 FQNEAQ (reference sequence). The chain's CDR3 is CARPYSGTGCIQYF. CDR3 sequence (DNA): TGTGCCAGACCTTACTCCGGGACAGGTTGTATTCAGTACTTC.

V usage is TRBV10-3 and J usage is TRBJ2-7; D not certain. CDR3 length: 13 residues. Germline V gene lookup returns CDR1 ENHRY and CDR2 SYGVKD. Trimming left V 5 bases short and J 3 bases short, with 11 bases between. The CDR3 reads CAISYGGSYEQYF. The CDR3 coding sequence is TGTGCCATCAGTTACGGCGGAAGCTACGAGCAGTACTTC.

The chain couples TRBV7-3 to TRBJ2-1, with TRBD2 as a possible D gene (6 bases). The CDR3 is 17 residues long. V shed 5 bases and J shed 3 bases, with 20 bases lying between them. Germline V gives CDR1 SGHTA, CDR2 FQGTGA. CDR3 sequence reads: CASSPNALAGSYNEQFF. The CDR3, as DNA: TGTGCCAGCAGCCCTAATGCCCTGGCGGGGAGCTACAATGAGCAGTTCTTC.

V and J are TRBV4-2 and TRBJ1-2; D is perhaps TRBD1 (5 bases). Looked up from germline, CDR1 is LGHNA and CDR2 is YNFKEQ. The length of the CDR3 is 14 residues. Trimming took off 1 base at V and 4 bases at J, with 10 bases between the two ends. The CDR3 loop is CASSQVDSPYGYTF. The CDR3 bases are TGTGCCAGCAGCCAAGTAGACAGTCCCTATGGCTACACCTTC.

The rearrangement uses TRBV6-5 and TRBJ1-3, with D hard to call. CDR1 is MNHEY and CDR2 is SVGAGI in the germline V gene. CDR3 length: 14 residues. The germline V and J ends were trimmed by 5 bases and 2 bases, with 10 bases remaining between them. The CDR3 bases are TGTGCCAGCAGTGTACAGATGACTGGAAACACCATATATTTT. Its translation: CASSVQMTGNTIYF.

Only one count was recorded for this clone. DNA of the CDR3: TGTGCCAGCTCACCAAATCTGGGCTCTTCGGGATCCATTCAGTACTTC. The encoded protein is CASSPNLGSSGSIQYF. The rearrangement joins TRBV18 to TRBJ2-4; maybe TRBD2 (5 bases). The CDR3 consists of 16 residues. Trimming removed 2 bases at V and 9 bases at J, with 20 bases between. Germline CDR1 is KGHSH and CDR2 is LQKENI. The complete variable domain, with remaining parts taken from reference TRBV18 and TRBJ2-4, reads NAGVMQNPRHLVRRRGQEARLRCSPMKGHSHVYWYRQLPEEGLKFMVYLQKENIIDESGMPKERFSAEFPKEGPSILRIQQVVRGDSAAYFCASSPNLGSSGSIQYFGAGTRLSVL.

This chain joins TRBV5-6 and TRBJ2-3; 10 bases fit TRBD2. There are 12 residues in the CDR3. The germline V gene has CDR1 SGHDT and CDR2 YYEEEE. After removal of 4 bases from V and 8 bases from J, the junction contained 1 base not matched to a gene. The CDR3 DNA reads TGTGCCAGCAGCGTAGCGGGGGGTACGCAGTATTTT. Residues: CASSVAGGTQYF. Full variable domain (rest looked up from reference TRBV5-6 and TRBJ2-3): DAGVTQSPTHLIKTRGQQVTLRCSPKSGHDTVSWYQQALGQGPQFIFQYYEEEERQRGNFPDRFSGHQFPNYSSELNVNALLLGDSALYLCASSVAGGTQYFGPGTRLTVL.

V and J are TRBV5-1 and TRBJ1-4, with no clear D. CDR1 and CDR2 from the germline V gene are SGHRS and YFSETQ. This CDR3 comprises 15 residues. The V and J ends lost 0 bases and 0 bases respectively, with 6 bases between them. CDR3 in amino acids: CASSLDVATNEKLFF. Here the CDR3 DNA reads TGCGCCAGCAGCTTGGACGTTGCAACTAATGAAAAACTGTTTTTT.

The chain recombines TRBV7-3 with TRBJ2-7; TRBD2 agrees at 9 bases. Germline V gene data show CDR1 as SGHTA and CDR2 as FQGTGA. V dropped 2 bases and J dropped 0; count of bases not matched to a gene: 2. CDR3 length equals 15 residues. This CDR3 is CASSLQAGGSYEQYF. CDR3 DNA sequence: TGTGCCAGCAGCTTACAAGCGGGGGGCTCCTACGAGCAGTACTTC.